The source of this TCR beta chain is a study of T cell changes during pregnancy in multiple sclerosis. The CDR3 totals 13 residues. Germline CDR1 GTSNPN, CDR2 SVGIG (reference sequence). Trimming shortened V by 2 bases and J by 8 bases, and 13 bases separated the two germline ends. Clones were read by immunoSEQ multiplex PCR, and TCRdb kept only the in-frame ones, dropping some. The repertoire holds 93,000 or so clones, with 92% as singletons. The sample holds one count of this clone. The V gene is TRBV30, the J gene TRBJ2-1, with D perhaps matching TRBD2 (6 bases). The source of this sequence is a female donor with multiple sclerosis, enrolled in a pregnancy study. The starting material was peripheral blood, obtained after pregnancy. CDR3 sequence reads: CAWSWRGRDEQFF. The CDR3 DNA sequence: TGTGCCTGGAGTTGGCGGGGTCGCGATGAGCAGTTCTTC.